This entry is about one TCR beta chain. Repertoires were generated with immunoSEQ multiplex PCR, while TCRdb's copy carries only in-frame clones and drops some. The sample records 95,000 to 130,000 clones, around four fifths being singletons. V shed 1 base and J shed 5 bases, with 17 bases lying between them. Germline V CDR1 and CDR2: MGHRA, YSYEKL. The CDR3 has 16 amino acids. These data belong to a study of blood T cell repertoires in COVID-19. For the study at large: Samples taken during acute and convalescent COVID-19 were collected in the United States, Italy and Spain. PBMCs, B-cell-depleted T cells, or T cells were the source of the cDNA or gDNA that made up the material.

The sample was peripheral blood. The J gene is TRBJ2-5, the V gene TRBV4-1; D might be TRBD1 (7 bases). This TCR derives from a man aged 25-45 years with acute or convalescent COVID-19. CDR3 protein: CASSQASRTGGETQYF. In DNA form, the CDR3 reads TGCGCCAGCAGCCAAGCCTCCCGGACAGGAGGGGAGACCCAGTACTTC.